The sequence of this T cell receptor (beta chain) was determined in a study of blood T cell repertoires in COVID-19. Study details: COVID-19 samples from acute and convalescent phases originated in the United States, Italy and Spain. The analysed material was cDNA or gDNA that came from T cells, B-cell-depleted T cells, or PBMCs.

This CDR3 has 14 residues. After removal of 5 bases from V and 4 bases from J, the junction contained 5 bases not matched to a gene. Germline lookup yields CDR1 SNHLY and CDR2 FYNNEI. This clone has a handful of counts. Authors' analysis steps: Estimation of nucleated cell counts was performed using reference gene primer amplification. Repertoires were generated with immunoSEQ multiplex PCR, while TCRdb's copy carries only in-frame clones and drops some. That table supplies the V and J calls and clone size; D and trimming were determined from the DNA. The sample records about 490,000 clones, approximately 85% being singletons.

This receptor was obtained from a human donor in a cohort sampled during active COVID-19. The rearrangement joins TRBV2 to TRBJ1-5, with 7 bases lining up with TRBD1. Sequencing was done on a sample of peripheral blood. The CDR3: CASSFGTVNQPQHF. Here the CDR3 DNA reads TGTGCCAGCAGTTTCGGGACAGTGAATCAGCCCCAGCATTTT.